A single T cell receptor beta chain is shown here with its context. It lacks a known antigen. Base qualities were left out, and no much larger clone turns up one base away. From the germline V gene, CDR1 is SGHRS and CDR2 is YFSETQ. The CDR3, cysteine through phenylalanine, is 14 amino acids long. Only the CDR3 part of the read is kept: 42 bases, read in frame from the first base. Relative to germline, V is missing 2 bases and J is missing 3 bases, with 1 base of the junction outside any gene match. TCRbeta CDR3 regions were amplified from genomic DNA by means of the immunoSEQ Assay, a bias-controlled multiplex PCR. Per the source publication's procedure: Within the assay, amplification of reference gene primers was used to estimate how many nucleated cells each sample contained. Sequence reads were collapsed and filtered to measure the absolute abundance of every unique TCRbeta CDR3 rearrangement. Productive Simpson clonality was computed per sample as the square root of Simpson's diversity index over productive rearrangements. This immuneACCESS table, as held by TCRdb, lists in-frame sequences with V and J called but not all clones. Of the missing ones, under half trace to an unresolved V gene in checked studies; the others have no known cause. The DNA gave D and trimming, while V, J and clone size come from that table. Across this sample there are roughly 230,000 clones, with roughly 87% seen only once. The ten largest account for around 4.6% of the sample.

This specimen comes from a study of blood T cell repertoires in COVID-19 (dated by TCRdb to 2019 to 2021). Regarding the study in general: Samples covering the acute and convalescent phases of COVID-19 were provided by collaborators in the United States, Italy and Spain. The material from the prospective study consisted of cDNA or gDNA derived from T cells, B-cell-depleted T cells, or PBMCs. The dataset comprised deeply sampled blood TCRbeta repertoires from subjects exposed to, actively infected with, or recovered from COVID-19. The repertoires were made available in a free public database intended to serve as a resource for research on the immune response to SARS-CoV-2. Samples came from the ongoing ImmuneRACE study (first 160 participants) plus 1,254 subjects from 6 global collaborators. Nearly every sample came with metadata listing a de-identified subject ID, COVID-19 status, age in years and sex. Where available, HLA class I and class II types were taken from metadata supplied by the sample provider and were not determined by assay-based typing. Points the paper makes about the study in general: How much clinical and demographic metadata was included differed by source and by participant, and the metadata was provided uncurated.

Another Seattle source contributed samples from volunteer blood donors who had recovered from COVID-19. Each collaborating institution followed its own protocols to collect whole blood in K2EDTA tubes. Collaborator samples were shipped for TCRbeta analysis as frozen whole blood, isolated PBMCs, or DNA extracted from either sample type. The sample was peripheral blood. This sequence uses TRBV5-1 and TRBJ1-4, and TRBD1 aligns with 7 junction nucleotides. The receptor comes from a woman between 40 and 50 years old who had recovered from COVID-19. The CDR3: CASSFGQANEKLFF. The DNA sequence is TGCGCCAGCAGCTTCGGACAGGCTAATGAAAAACTGTTTTTT.